This TCR beta chain was recorded in a study of cytomegalovirus exposure and HLA in healthy donors. Each donor was nominally healthy when sampled (though unrecorded immune exposures were likely). On this clone: Its matching antigen is unknown.

PCR was performed using 60 Vbeta and 13 Jbeta primers. TCRdb's table, derived via immunoSEQ multiplex PCR, lists solely in-frame clones and lacks some. Of roughly 100,000 clones in the sample, roughly four fifths are singletons; the top ten hold roughly a tenth. J gave up 10 bases and V 5 bases, and 10 bases lay outside the gene matches. The CDR3 totals 15 residues. Germline CDR1 is SGHTA and CDR2 is FQGNSA. Broader study findings: Highest at DRB1 and lowest at HLA-C, TCR association rates differed among HLA loci in a later analysis.

The receptor comes from a man aged 50 or older in good health and CMV-seronegative. J is TRBJ2-1 and V is TRBV7-2; 11 bases align to TRBD1. Sequencing was carried out using PBMCs. CDR3 DNA sequence: TGTGCCAGCAGCCCCGGGACAGGGGGACGGGTGGAGCAGTTCTTC. Amino acid sequence: CASSPGTGGRVEQFF.